The following is a TCR beta chain sequence with its context. The junction departs from the called germline gene at one end, perhaps through a read error. Other DNA sequences in the same sample also yield this CDR3. Method: immunoSEQ multiplex PCR; TCRdb's copy keeps in-frame clones and lacks some. The sample carries about 500,000 clones, approximately 80% recorded once. This specimen belongs to a study of shared T cell receptors in the human thymus. Germline V gives CDR1 DFQATT, CDR2 SNEGSKA (reference sequence). The CDR3 sequence is 11 residues long. These data also featured in a second study, about human thymus T cells. As that report states: Seemingly biased V and J gene usage marked thymic and blood repertoires.

This receptor was obtained from a boy younger than two with a congenital heart defect. The sequencing input was thymocytes. The rearrangement links TRBV20-1 to TRBJ1-2; D remains ambiguous. CDR3 nucleotide sequence: TGCAGTGCTAGACGGCAGGTCGCCCCACCCTTC. Protein sequence: CSARRQVAPPF.